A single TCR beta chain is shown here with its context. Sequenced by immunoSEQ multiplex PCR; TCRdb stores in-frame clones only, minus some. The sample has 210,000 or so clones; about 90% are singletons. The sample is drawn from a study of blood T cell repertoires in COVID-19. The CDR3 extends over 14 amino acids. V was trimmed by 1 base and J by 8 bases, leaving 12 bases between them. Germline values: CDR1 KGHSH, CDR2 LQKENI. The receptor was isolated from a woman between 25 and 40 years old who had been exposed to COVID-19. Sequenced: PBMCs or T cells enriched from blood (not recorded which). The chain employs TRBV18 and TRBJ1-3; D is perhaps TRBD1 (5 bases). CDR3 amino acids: CASSPQVTGDTIYF. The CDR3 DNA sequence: TGTGCCAGCTCACCACAAGTGACGGGGGACACCATATATTTT.